This T cell receptor beta chain was documented in a study of early T cells in non-severe SARS-CoV-2 infection. This clonotype was counted between two and nine times. Individual cDNA molecules were tagged with unique molecular identifiers. Using its own MiXCR run on the 5' RACE reads, TCRdb lists one record per CDR3 protein. This sample has 80,000 or so distinct CDR3 sequences, with about 6% found just once. The sequence was obtained from an adult who was a healthcare worker with PCR-confirmed SARS-CoV-2 infection or an uninfected control (not recorded which). Sample: whole blood.

DNA for the CDR3: TGTGCCAGCCGGTCCGCCGGGGGCACCGGGGAGCTGTTTTTT. The encoded protein is CASRSAGGTGELFF. This sequence joins TRBV6-4 and TRBJ2-2; weak D call: TRBD2 (6 bases). The germline V gene encodes CDR1 MRHNA and CDR2 SNTAGT. Trimming left V 8 bases short and J 4 bases short, with 14 bases between. The CDR3 sequence is 14 residues long.